A single sample is the source of the 9 T cell receptor beta chains below, sequenced in a study of T cells in localized non-small cell lung cancer. This table comes from immunoSEQ multiplex PCR, and its TCRdb copy is limited to in-frame clones, with some not included. Of 10,000 to 15,000 clones listed, just over 85% are singletons. The specimen was peripheral blood, collected before any cancer treatment. The receptors stem from a male donor at least 60 years old with stage III lung adenocarcinoma.

The V and J genes are TRBV27 and TRBJ2-1; D perhaps matches TRBD2 (6 bases). Trimming left V 2 bases short and J 10 bases short, with 12 bases between. The CDR3 consists of 13 residues. The germline V gene has CDR1 MNHEY and CDR2 SMNVEV (reference sequence). The CDR3 DNA reads TGTGCCAGCAGTTTAGTTCTAGCGCCCGAGCAGTTCTTC. This translates into CASSLVLAPEQFF.

As to this clone: In the same sample, other DNA sequences code for this CDR3. The chain joins TRBV5-1 to TRBJ1-3, with D hard to call. CDR1 SGHRS and CDR2 YFSETQ come from the germline V gene. The CDR3 has 14 amino acids. V lost 0 bases to trimming and J lost 3 bases, with 7 bases between them. The CDR3 nucleotides are TGCGCCAGCAGCTTGGCAGGATATGGAAACACCATATATTTT. The encoded protein is CASSLAGYGNTIYF. Full variable domain (outside the CDR3, taken from reference TRBV5-1 and TRBJ1-3): KAGVTQTPRYLIKTRGQQVTLSCSPISGHRSVSWYQQTPGQGLQFLFEYFSETQRNKGNFPGRFSGRQFSNSRSEMNVSTLELGDSALYLCASSLAGYGNTIYFGEGSWLTVV.

V and J are TRBV5-1 and TRBJ2-3; maybe TRBD1 (6 bases). The V and J ends lost 2 bases and 0 bases respectively, with 10 bases between them. The germline CDR1 and CDR2 sequences are SGHRS and YFSETQ. CDR3 length: 15 amino acids. As DNA, the CDR3 is TGCGCCAGCAGCTTTTACAGGGAAAGCACAGATACGCAGTATTTT. Translating it yields CASSFYRESTDTQYF. Filled out from reference TRBV5-1 and TRBJ2-3, the complete variable domain reads KAGVTQTPRYLIKTRGQQVTLSCSPISGHRSVSWYQQTPGQGLQFLFEYFSETQRNKGNFPGRFSGRQFSNSRSEMNVSTLELGDSALYLCASSFYRESTDTQYFGPGTRLTVL.

This clone has just a few counts. The CDR3 sequence: CAISEPGLAGVDEQYF. In DNA, the CDR3 is TGTGCCATCAGTGAACCGGGACTAGCGGGAGTTGACGAGCAGTACTTC. This rearrangement joins TRBV10-3 to TRBJ2-7; TRBD2 matches 14 bases. V was pared by 3 bases and J by 5 bases, with 6 bases of the junction left unmatched. The length of the CDR3 is 16 residues. Germline lookup yields CDR1 ENHRY and CDR2 SYGVKD.

The chain is built from TRBV9 and TRBJ1-3; D gene ambiguous. CDR1 is SGDLS, CDR2 YYNGEE, per germline. V shed 4 bases and J shed 9 bases, with 20 bases lying between them. The CDR3 runs to 15 residues. CDR3 loop: CASSPLAKSPRTIYF. The DNA of the CDR3 is TGTGCCAGCAGCCCTCTAGCGAAAAGCCCTCGCACCATATATTTT.

This rearrangement joins TRBV28 to TRBJ1-5, with D unclear. Germline loops: CDR1 MDHEN, CDR2 SYDVKM. CDR3 length: 14 residues. With 5 bases removed from V and 1 base from J, the gap between germline ends came to 9 bases. The CDR3 sequence is CASSPAGSNQPQHF. The CDR3 DNA is TGTGCCAGCAGTCCGGCGGGGAGCAATCAGCCCCAGCATTTT.

This chain uses TRBV7-2 with TRBJ2-1; TRBD2 is a possible D gene (6 bases). Germline V lookup: CDR1 SGHTA, CDR2 FQGNSA. This CDR3 is built from 15 residues. Trimming took off 4 bases at V and 3 bases at J, with 13 bases between the two ends. Here the CDR3 reads CASSSYGTFYNEQFF. Here the CDR3 DNA reads TGTGCCAGCAGCTCATACGGGACTTTCTACAATGAGCAGTTCTTC. Variable domain in full (rest from reference TRBV7-2 and TRBJ2-1): GAGVSQSPSNKVTEKGKDVELRCDPISGHTALYWYRQSLGQGLEFLIYFQGNSAPDKSGLPSDRFSAERTGGSVSTLTIQRTQQEDSAVYLCASSSYGTFYNEQFFGPGTRLTVL.

The chain links TRBV30 to TRBJ2-1, with 13 bases fitting TRBD2. Trimming took 2 bases from V and 1 from J; bases not matched to a gene: 17. CDR3 length equals 21 residues. Germline assignment: CDR1 GTSNPN and CDR2 SVGIG (reference sequence). CDR3 in amino acids: CAWSRNPLLAGGPISYNEQFF. The CDR3, as DNA: TGTGCCTGGAGTAGAAACCCCCTACTAGCGGGAGGGCCGATTTCCTACAATGAGCAGTTCTTC.

This clone came up a few times. The chain uses TRBV7-9 and TRBJ1-1; no clear D gene. Looked up from germline, CDR1 is SEHNR and CDR2 is FQNEAQ (reference sequence). Deletions cut 1 base from V and 1 base from J, with 7 bases between. The CDR3 is 14 residues long. CDR3 nucleotide sequence: TGTGCCAGCAGCTTAGAGGGTGGGAACACTGAAGCTTTCTTT. Protein product: CASSLEGGNTEAFF.